Below, one T cell receptor beta chain is given with its context. The germline CDR1 and CDR2 sequences are SGHRS and YFSETQ. There are 15 residues in the CDR3. V was cut by 1 base and J by 1 base, with 11 bases left in between. The sample belongs to a study of cytomegalovirus exposure and HLA in healthy donors. Whole-study context: The same platform used for the 666 first-cohort repertoires was also used for the 100 to 150 validation repertoires, as a later analysis reported.

Data came from immunoSEQ multiplex PCR; TCRdb stores just in-frame clones and leaves some out. The sample records some 60,000 clones, around 96% being singletons. The clonotype was recovered from a young man in good health and CMV-seronegative. The genes are TRBV5-1 and TRBJ2-5; D perhaps matches TRBD2 (6 bases). Sequencing was done on a sample of PBMCs. The CDR3 nucleotides read TGCGCCAGCAGCTTGCAGGGAGGTGGCCAAGAGACCCAGTACTTC. This translates into CASSLQGGGQETQYF.